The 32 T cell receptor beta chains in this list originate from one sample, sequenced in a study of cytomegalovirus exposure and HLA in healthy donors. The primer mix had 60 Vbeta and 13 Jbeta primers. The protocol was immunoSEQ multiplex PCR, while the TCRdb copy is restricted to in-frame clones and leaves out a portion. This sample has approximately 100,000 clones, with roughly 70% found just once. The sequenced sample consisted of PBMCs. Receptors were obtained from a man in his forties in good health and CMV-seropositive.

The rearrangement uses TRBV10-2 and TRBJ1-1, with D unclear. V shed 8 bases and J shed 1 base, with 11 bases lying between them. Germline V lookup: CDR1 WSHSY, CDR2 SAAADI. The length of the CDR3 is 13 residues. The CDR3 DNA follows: TGCGCCAGCTTGGTGACTGAGAACACTGAAGCTTTCTTT. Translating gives CASLVTENTEAFF.

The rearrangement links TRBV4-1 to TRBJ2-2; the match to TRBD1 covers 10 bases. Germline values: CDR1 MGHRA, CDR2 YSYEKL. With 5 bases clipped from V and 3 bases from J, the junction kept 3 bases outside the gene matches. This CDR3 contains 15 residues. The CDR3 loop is CASSSDRGDTGELFF. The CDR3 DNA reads TGCGCCAGCAGCTCGGACAGGGGGGACACCGGGGAGCTGTTTTTT.

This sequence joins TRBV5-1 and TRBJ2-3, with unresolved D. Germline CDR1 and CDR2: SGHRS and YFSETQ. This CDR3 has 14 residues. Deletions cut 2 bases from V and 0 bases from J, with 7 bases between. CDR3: CASSFTQSTDTQYF. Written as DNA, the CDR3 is TGCGCCAGCAGCTTTACCCAGAGCACAGATACGCAGTATTTT. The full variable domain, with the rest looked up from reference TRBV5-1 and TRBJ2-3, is KAGVTQTPRYLIKTRGQQVTLSCSPISGHRSVSWYQQTPGQGLQFLFEYFSETQRNKGNFPGRFSGRQFSNSRSEMNVSTLELGDSALYLCASSFTQSTDTQYFGPGTRLTVL.

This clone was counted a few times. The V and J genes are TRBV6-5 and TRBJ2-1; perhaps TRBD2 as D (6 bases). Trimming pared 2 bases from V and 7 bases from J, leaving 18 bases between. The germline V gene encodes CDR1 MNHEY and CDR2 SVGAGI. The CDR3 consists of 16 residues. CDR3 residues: CASSYGGLSSTNEQFF. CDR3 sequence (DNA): TGTGCCAGCAGTTACGGAGGGTTGTCTAGCACAAATGAGCAGTTCTTC.

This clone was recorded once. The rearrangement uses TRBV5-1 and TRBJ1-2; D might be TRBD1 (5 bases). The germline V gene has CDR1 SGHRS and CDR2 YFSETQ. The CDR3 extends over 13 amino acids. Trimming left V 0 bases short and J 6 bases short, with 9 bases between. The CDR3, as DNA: TGCGCCAGCAGCTTGGCCGCGGGGGATGGCTACACCTTC. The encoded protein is CASSLAAGDGYTF.

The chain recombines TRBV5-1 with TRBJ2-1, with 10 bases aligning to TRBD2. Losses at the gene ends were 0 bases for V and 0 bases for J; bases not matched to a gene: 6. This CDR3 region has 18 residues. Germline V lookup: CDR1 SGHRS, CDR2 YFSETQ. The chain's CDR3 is CASSLASASGSSYNEQFF. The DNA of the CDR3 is TGCGCCAGCAGCTTGGCCTCCGCTAGCGGGAGCTCCTACAATGAGCAGTTCTTC.

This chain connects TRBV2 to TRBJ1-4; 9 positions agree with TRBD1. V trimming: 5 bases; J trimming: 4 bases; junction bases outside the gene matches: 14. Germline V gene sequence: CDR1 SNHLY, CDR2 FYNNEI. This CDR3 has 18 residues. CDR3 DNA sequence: TGTGCCAGCAGTAAAACTACCCGGACAGGGGTTATTAATGAAAAACTGTTTTTT. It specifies CASSKTTRTGVINEKLFF.

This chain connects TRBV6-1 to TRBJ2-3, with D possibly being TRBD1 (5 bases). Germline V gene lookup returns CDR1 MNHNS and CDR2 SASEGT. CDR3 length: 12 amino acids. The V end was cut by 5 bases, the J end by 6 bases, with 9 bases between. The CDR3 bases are TGTGCCAGCAGTCTGGGGCTCGATACGCAGTATTTT. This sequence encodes CASSLGLDTQYF.

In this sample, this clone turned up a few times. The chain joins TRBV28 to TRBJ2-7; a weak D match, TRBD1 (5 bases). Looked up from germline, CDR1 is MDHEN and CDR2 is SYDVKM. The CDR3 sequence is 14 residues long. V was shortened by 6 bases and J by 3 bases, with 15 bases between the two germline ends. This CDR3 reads CASSLRGIHYEQYF. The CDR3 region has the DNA TGTGCCAGCAGCCTTAGGGGTATTCACTACGAGCAGTACTTC.

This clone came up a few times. The CDR3 DNA reads as TGTGCCAGCAGGAACAGGGGTGTAAGTACTGAAGCTTTCTTT. Its protein is CASRNRGVSTEAFF. The J gene is TRBJ1-1, the V gene TRBV5-4; TRBD1 aligns across 7 bases. The germline CDR1 and CDR2 sequences are SGHNT and YYREEE (reference sequence). The CDR3 extends over 14 amino acids. J lost 5 bases, V lost 5 bases, and 9 bases had no gene match.

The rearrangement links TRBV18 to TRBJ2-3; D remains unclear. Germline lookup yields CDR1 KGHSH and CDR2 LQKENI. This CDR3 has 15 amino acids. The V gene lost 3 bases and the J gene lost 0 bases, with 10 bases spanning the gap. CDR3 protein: CASSPGRASTDTQYF. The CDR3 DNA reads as TGTGCCAGCTCACCTGGGCGAGCTAGCACAGATACGCAGTATTTT.

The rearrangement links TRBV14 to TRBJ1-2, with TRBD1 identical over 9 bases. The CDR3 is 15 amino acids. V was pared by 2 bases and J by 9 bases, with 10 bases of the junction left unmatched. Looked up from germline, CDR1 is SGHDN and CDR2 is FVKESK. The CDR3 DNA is TGTGCCAGCAGCCAATCGTTGGGGACAGGGAATCGCTACACCTTC. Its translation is CASSQSLGTGNRYTF.

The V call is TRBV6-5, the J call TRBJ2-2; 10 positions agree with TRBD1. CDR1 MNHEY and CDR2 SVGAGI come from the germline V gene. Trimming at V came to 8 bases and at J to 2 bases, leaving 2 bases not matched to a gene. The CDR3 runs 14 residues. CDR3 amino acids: CASWTGGNTGELFF. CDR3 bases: TGTGCCAGCTGGACAGGGGGTAACACCGGGGAGCTGTTTTTT.

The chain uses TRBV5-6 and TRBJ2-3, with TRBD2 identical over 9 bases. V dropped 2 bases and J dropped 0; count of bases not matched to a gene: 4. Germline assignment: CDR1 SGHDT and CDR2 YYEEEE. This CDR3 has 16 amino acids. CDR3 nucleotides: TGTGCCAGCAGCTTCATAGCGGGGGAGAGCACAGATACGCAGTATTTT. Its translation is CASSFIAGESTDTQYF.

CDR3 sequence reads: CASRAYVLAGGPRHTQYF. CDR3 in DNA: TGTGCCAGCAGGGCCTATGTACTAGCGGGAGGACCCAGGCATACGCAGTATTTT. The genes are TRBV5-6 and TRBJ2-3; TRBD2 agrees at 12 bases. Germline assignment: CDR1 SGHDT and CDR2 YYEEEE. With 5 bases clipped from V and 7 bases from J, the junction kept 17 bases outside the gene matches. This CDR3 is 18 amino acids long.

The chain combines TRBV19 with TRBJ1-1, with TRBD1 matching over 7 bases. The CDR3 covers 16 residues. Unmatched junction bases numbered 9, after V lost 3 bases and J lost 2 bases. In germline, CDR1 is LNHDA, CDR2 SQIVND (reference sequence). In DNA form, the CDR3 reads TGTGCCAGTAGTATCGGTTCCAGGGGGGCAAACACTGAAGCTTTCTTT. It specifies CASSIGSRGANTEAFF.

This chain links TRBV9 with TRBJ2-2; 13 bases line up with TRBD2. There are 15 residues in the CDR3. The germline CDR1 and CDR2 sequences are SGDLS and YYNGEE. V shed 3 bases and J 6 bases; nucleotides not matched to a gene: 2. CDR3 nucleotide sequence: TGTGCCAGCAGCGGGACTAGCGGGAGCTCCGGGGAGCTGTTTTTT. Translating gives CASSGTSGSSGELFF.

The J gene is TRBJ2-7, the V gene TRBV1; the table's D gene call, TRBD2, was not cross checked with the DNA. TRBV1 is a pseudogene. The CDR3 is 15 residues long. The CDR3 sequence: CTSSQGASGTYEQYF. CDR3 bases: TGCACCAGCAGCCAAGGCGCTAGCGGAACCTACGAGCAGTACTTC.

The DNA for the CDR3 is TGTGCCAGCAGTTTATCTAGTATCTTCGATGAGCAGTTCTTC. This gives the protein CASSLSSIFDEQFF. The chain is built from TRBV6-5 and TRBJ2-1, with no clear D. The V end lost 4 bases, the J end lost 8 bases, and 15 bases lay between the germline ends. There are 14 residues in the CDR3. Germline CDR1 reads MNHEY; CDR2 reads SVGAGI.

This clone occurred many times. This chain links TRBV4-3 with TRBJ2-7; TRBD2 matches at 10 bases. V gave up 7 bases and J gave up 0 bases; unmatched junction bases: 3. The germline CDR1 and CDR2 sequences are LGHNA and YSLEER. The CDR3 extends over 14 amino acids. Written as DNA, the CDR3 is TGCGCCAGCATCATAGCGGGAGGCTCCTACGAGCAGTACTTC. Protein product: CASIIAGGSYEQYF.

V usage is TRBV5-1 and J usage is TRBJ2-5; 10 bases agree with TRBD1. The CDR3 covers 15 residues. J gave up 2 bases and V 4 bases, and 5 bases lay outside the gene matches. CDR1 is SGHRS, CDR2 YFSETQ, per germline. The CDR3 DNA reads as TGCGCCAGCAGCCGGGGGGACAGGGGTCAAGAGACCCAGTACTTC. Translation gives CASSRGDRGQETQYF.

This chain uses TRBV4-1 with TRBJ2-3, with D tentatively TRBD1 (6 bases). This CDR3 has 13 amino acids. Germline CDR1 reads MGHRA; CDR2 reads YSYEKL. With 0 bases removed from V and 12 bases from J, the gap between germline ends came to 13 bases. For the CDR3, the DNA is TGCGCCAGCAGCCAAGAAGGCCCAGGGGATCAGTATTTT. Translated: CASSQEGPGDQYF.

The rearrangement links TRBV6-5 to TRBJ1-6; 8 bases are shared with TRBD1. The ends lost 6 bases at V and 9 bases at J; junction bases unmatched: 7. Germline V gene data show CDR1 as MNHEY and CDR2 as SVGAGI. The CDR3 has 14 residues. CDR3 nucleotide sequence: TGTGCCAGCAGGACCGGGACAGGACCTTCACCCCTCCACTTT. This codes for CASRTGTGPSPLHF.

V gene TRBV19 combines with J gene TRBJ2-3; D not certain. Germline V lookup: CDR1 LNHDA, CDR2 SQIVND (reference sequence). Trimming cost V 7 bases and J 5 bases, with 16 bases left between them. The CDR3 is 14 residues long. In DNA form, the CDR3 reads TGTGCCAGTACTCCCCCCGGAGATCGAGATACGCAGTATTTT. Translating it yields CASTPPGDRDTQYF.

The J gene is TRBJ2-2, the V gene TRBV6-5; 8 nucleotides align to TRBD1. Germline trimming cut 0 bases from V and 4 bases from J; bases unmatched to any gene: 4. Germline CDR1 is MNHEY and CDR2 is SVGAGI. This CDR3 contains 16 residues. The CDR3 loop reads CASSYSGDRITGELFF. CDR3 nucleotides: TGTGCCAGCAGTTACTCTGGGGACAGGATCACCGGGGAGCTGTTTTTT.

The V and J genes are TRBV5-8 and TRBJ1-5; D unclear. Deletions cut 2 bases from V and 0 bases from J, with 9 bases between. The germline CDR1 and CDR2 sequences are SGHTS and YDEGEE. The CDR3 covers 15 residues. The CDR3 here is CASSLTGNSNQPQHF. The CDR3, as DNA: TGTGCCAGCAGCTTAACCGGGAATAGCAATCAGCCCCAGCATTTT. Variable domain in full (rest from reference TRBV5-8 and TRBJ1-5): EAGVTQSPTHLIKTRGQQATLRCSPISGHTSVYWYQQALGLGLQFLLWYDEGEERNRGNFPPRFSGRQFPNYSSELNVNALELEDSALYLCASSLTGNSNQPQHFGDGTRLSIL.

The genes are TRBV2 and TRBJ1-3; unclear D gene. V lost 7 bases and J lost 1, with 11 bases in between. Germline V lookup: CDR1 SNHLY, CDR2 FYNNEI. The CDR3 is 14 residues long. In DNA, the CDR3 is TGTGCCAGCACGATCTCGGGGTCTGGAAACACCATATATTTT. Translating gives CASTISGSGNTIYF.

The CDR3 nucleotides are TGTGCCAGCAGCCTCGGACAGGGTAATTTCTATGGCTACACCTTC. This encodes CASSLGQGNFYGYTF. This chain connects TRBV5-5 to TRBJ1-2, with 8 bases identical to TRBD1. The CDR3 contains 15 residues. Germline V gene data show CDR1 as SGHKS and CDR2 as YYEKEE (reference sequence). Trimming at V came to 4 bases and at J to 4 bases, leaving 9 bases not matched to a gene.

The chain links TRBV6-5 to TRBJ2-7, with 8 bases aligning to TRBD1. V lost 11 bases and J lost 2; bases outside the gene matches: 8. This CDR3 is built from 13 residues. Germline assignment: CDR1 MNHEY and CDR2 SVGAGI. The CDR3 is CAAEDREAYEQYF. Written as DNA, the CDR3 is TGTGCCGCCGAGGACAGGGAGGCCTACGAGCAGTACTTC.

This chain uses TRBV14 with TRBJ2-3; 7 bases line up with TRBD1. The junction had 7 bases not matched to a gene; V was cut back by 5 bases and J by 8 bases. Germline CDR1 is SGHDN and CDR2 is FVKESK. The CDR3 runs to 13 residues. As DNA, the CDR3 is TGTGCCAGCAGCACACAGGGGTATGGTACGCAGTATTTT. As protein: CASSTQGYGTQYF.

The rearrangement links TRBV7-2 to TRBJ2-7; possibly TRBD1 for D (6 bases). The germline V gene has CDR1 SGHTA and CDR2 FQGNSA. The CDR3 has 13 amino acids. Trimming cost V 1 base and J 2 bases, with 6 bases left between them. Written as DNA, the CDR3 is TGTGCCAGCAGCTTAGGGACAGCCTACGAGCAGTACTTC. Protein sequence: CASSLGTAYEQYF.

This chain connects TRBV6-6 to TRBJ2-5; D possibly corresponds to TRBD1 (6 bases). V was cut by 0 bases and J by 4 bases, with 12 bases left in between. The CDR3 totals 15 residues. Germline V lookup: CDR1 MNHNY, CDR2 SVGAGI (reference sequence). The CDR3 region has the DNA TGTGCCAGCAGTTACTCGGGCAGGGGAGTAGAGACCCAGTACTTC. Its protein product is CASSYSGRGVETQYF.